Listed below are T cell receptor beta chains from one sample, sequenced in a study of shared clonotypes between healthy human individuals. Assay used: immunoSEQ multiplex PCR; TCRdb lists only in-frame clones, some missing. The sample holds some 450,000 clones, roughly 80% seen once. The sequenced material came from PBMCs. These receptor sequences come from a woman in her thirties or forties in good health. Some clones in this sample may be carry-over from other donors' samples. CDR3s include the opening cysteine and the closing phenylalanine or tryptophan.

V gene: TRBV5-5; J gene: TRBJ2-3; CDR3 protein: CASSLVTATDTQYF
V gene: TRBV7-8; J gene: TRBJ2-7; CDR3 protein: CASSLKFLTSKTYEQYF
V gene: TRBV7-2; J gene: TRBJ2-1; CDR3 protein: CASSIMGSSYNEQFF
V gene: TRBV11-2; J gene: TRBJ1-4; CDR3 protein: CASSLASYGGARGEKLFF
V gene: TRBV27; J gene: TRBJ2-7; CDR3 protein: CASSKPGTSALSPYEQYF
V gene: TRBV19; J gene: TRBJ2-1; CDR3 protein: CASSIMGVSLFF
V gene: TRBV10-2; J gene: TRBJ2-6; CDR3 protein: CASRLASGANVLTF
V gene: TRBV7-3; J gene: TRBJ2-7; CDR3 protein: CASSRSSETEQYF
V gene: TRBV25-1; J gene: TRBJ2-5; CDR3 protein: CASSPRTGQETQYF
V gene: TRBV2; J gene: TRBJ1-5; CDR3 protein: CASSAFGQGEGQPQHF
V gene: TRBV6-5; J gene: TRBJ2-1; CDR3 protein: CASDRLAGGGNEQFF
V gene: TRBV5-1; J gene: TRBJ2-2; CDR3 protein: CASGGVRTGELFF
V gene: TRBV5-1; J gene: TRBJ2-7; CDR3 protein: CASSPGLAGGSEQYF
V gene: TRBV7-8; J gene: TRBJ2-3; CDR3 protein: CASSLVPAASGGGQYF
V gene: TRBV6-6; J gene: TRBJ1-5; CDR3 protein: CASSYSQGNQPQHF
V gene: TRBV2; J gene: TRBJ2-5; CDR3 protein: CASSSRDRQETQYF
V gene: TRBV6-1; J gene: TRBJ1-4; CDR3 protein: CASSEARGQGNEKLFF
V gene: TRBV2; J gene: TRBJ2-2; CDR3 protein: CASKDDRRSGELFF